This entry lists 5 T cell receptor beta chains sequenced from one sample in a study of CD4+ T cells in melanoma. Sequencing was performed with immunoSEQ multiplex PCR; in TCRdb, only in-frame clones are kept and a portion is missing. The profile covers around 55,000 clones, with roughly three quarters appearing a single time and approximately 4.6% taken by the ten largest. Sample: tumor tissue. The receptors were sampled from a human donor with melanoma.

The rearrangement links TRBV30 to TRBJ1-5; D unresolved. From germline, CDR1 is GTSNPN and CDR2 SVGIG (reference sequence). CDR3 length: 13 residues. The V end lost 4 bases, the J end lost 6 bases, and 13 bases lay between the germline ends. The CDR3 loop reads CAWTEGFSQPQHF. The DNA for the CDR3 is TGTGCCTGGACCGAAGGGTTTAGTCAGCCCCAGCATTTT.

This sequence joins TRBV6-5 and TRBJ2-7; D is perhaps TRBD1 (5 bases). V was clipped by 5 bases and J by 9 bases, with 17 bases between them. Germline V lookup: CDR1 MNHEY, CDR2 SVGAGI. This CDR3 has 13 amino acids. CDR3 sequence: CASSAAGPSGQYF. CDR3 in DNA: TGTGCCAGCAGTGCGGCAGGGCCTTCCGGGCAGTACTTC.

The gene calls are TRBV2 and TRBJ2-7, with 10 positions matching TRBD1. The germline V gene encodes CDR1 SNHLY and CDR2 FYNNEI. V gave up 8 bases and J gave up 4 bases; unmatched junction bases: 8. The CDR3 covers 14 residues. The CDR3 is CASVAGQGPYEQYF. DNA of the CDR3: TGTGCCAGCGTTGCGGGACAGGGGCCGTACGAGCAGTACTTC. The full variable domain, in which reference TRBV2 and TRBJ2-7 provide the parts outside the CDR3, is EPEVTQTPSHQVTQMGQEVILRCVPISNHLYFYWYRQILGQKVEFLVSFYNNEISEKSEIFDDQFSVERPDGSNFTLKIRSTKLEDSAMYFCASVAGQGPYEQYFGPGTRLTVT.

This chain joins TRBV12-5 and TRBJ1-1; D is unclear. The CDR3 is made up of 15 amino acids. Per the germline V gene, CDR1 is LGHNT and CDR2 is FRNRAP. V lost 4 bases, J lost 0 bases, and 12 bases lay in between. CDR3 coding DNA: TGTGCTAGTGGTTCCCCTGATCCCTTGAACACTGAAGCTTTCTTT. Protein sequence: CASGSPDPLNTEAFF.

This chain connects TRBV7-2 to TRBJ1-1, with D tentatively TRBD1 (5 bases). The germline CDR1 and CDR2 sequences are SGHTA and FQGNSA. The CDR3 runs to 15 residues. V lost 0 bases and J lost 4, with 12 bases in between. The CDR3: CASSLAYGGSTEAFF. For the CDR3, the DNA is TGTGCCAGCAGCTTAGCTTACGGGGGTTCCACTGAAGCTTTCTTT.